This is a list of T cell receptor beta chains from one sample in a study of cytomegalovirus exposure and HLA in healthy donors. Profiling relied on immunoSEQ multiplex PCR, and the TCRdb table lists in-frame clones only, not all of them. The table has about 160,000 clones, roughly 83% seen once. The specimen sequenced was PBMCs. The receptors were sampled from a young man in good health and CMV-seronegative. CDR3s include the opening cysteine and the closing phenylalanine or tryptophan. Each record gives: clone size, V gene, J gene, D gene, CDR3 protein, CDR3 DNA. The D gene is left open where the match is weak. Size is omitted from some rows. Given values are once, few, many or a class for expanded clones.

-	TRBV12-5	TRBJ2-5	-	CASGITGSVSPRQETQYF	TGTGCTAGTGGAATAACAGGGTCGGTCTCCCCACGCCAAGAGACCCAGTACTTC
-	TRBV25-1	TRBJ2-7	-	CASSPPPGQGYEQYF	TGTGCCAGCAGCCCACCCCCGGGACAAGGCTACGAGCAGTACTTC
-	TRBV29-1	TRBJ2-1	-	CSVARGVSSYNEQFF	TGCAGCGTTGCCCGCGGAGTGAGCTCCTACAATGAGCAGTTCTTC
-	TRBV30	TRBJ1-5	-	CAWSVSGPGQPQHF	TGTGCCTGGAGTGTAAGTGGGCCCGGCCAGCCCCAGCATTTT
-	TRBV18	TRBJ1-2	TRBD1	CASSSRDRLNPYGYTF	TGTGCCAGCTCATCCCGGGACAGGTTAAATCCCTATGGCTACACCTTC
-	TRBV28	TRBJ1-3	TRBD1	CASSTQGSGNTIYF	TGTGCCAGCAGTACACAGGGGAGTGGAAACACCATATATTTT
once	TRBV30	TRBJ1-4	TRBD1	CAWSVVGWDRGRNEKLFF	TGTGCCTGGAGTGTAGTGGGTTGGGACAGGGGGCGAAACGAAAAACTGTTTTTT
-	TRBV6-5	TRBJ2-2	-	CASSCCWAGRTGELFF	TGTGCCAGCAGTTGCTGTTGGGCGGGGCGGACCGGGGAGCTGTTTTTT
-	TRBV6-1	TRBJ1-1	TRBD1	CASSEMLGTGNTEAFF	TGTGCCAGCAGTGAAATGTTAGGGACAGGGAACACTGAAGCTTTCTTT
-	TRBV4-3	TRBJ2-5	TRBD1	CASSQVGTDQETQYF	TGCGCCAGCAGCCAAGTGGGGACAGATCAAGAGACCCAGTACTTC
few	TRBV6-5	TRBJ1-1	-	CASSYPGSEAFF	TGTGCCAGCAGTTACCCGGGATCTGAAGCTTTCTTT
-	TRBV7-9	TRBJ2-5	TRBD1	CASSLDRGWETQYF	TGTGCCAGCAGCTTAGACAGGGGCTGGGAGACCCAGTACTTC
-	TRBV4-2	TRBJ2-5	-	CASSQDRRSQETQYF	TGTGCCAGCAGCCAAGATCGGAGATCTCAAGAGACCCAGTACTTC
-	TRBV11-1	TRBJ2-1	TRBD2	CASSLRLARADNEQFF	TGTGCCAGCAGCCTAAGACTAGCGAGGGCCGACAATGAGCAGTTCTTC
-	TRBV4-3	TRBJ2-1	-	CASSQEPGLYYNEQFF	TGCGCCAGCAGCCAAGAGCCGGGTTTGTATTACAATGAGCAGTTCTTC
few	TRBV9	TRBJ2-5	-	CASSATPGGTQYF	TGTGCCAGCAGCGCGACCCCCGGGGGGACCCAGTACTTC
-	TRBV2	TRBJ1-2	-	CASSAQNYGYTF	TGTGCCAGCAGTGCACAGAACTATGGCTACACCTTC
many	TRBV5-4	TRBJ1-2	-	CASSLELAGVGYTF	TGTGCCAGCAGCTTGGAGTTGGCAGGGGTTGGCTACACCTTC
-	TRBV7-9	TRBJ2-7	TRBD2	CASSPRGTKPPYEQYF	TGTGCCAGCAGCCCCCGGGGGACTAAGCCCCCCTACGAGCAGTACTTC
-	TRBV7-8	TRBJ1-1	-	CASSLASRGAEAFF	TGTGCCAGCAGCTTAGCGAGCAGGGGCGCTGAAGCTTTCTTT
-	TRBV9	TRBJ2-3	TRBD2	CASSVGVAGYTSTDTQYF	TGTGCCAGCAGCGTAGGGGTAGCGGGGTACACTAGCACAGATACGCAGTATTTT
few	TRBV30	TRBJ2-7	-	CAWSVGTGLHEQYF	TGTGCCTGGAGTGTGGGTACAGGGCTCCACGAGCAGTACTTC
-	TRBV27	TRBJ2-7	TRBD1	CASSLWTGGYEQYF	TGTGCCAGCAGTTTATGGACAGGTGGTTACGAGCAGTACTTC
-	TRBV20-1	TRBJ2-7	-	CSAFGHSEQYF	TGCAGTGCTTTCGGACACAGCGAGCAGTACTTC
-	TRBV4-2	TRBJ2-2	-	CASSQGNRDYTGELFF	TGTGCCAGCAGCCAAGGGAATCGGGATTACACCGGGGAGCTGTTTTTT
-	TRBV19	TRBJ1-2	-	CASSIDPQGAGGYTF	TGTGCCAGTAGTATAGATCCCCAGGGCGCGGGGGGCTACACCTTC
-	TRBV6-1	TRBJ1-2	-	CASSERVETANYGYTF	TGTGCCAGCAGTGAACGGGTGGAGACGGCAAACTATGGCTACACCTTC
-	TRBV19	TRBJ2-5	TRBD2	CASSVAGGRETQYF	TGTGCCAGTAGTGTAGCGGGGGGGCGTGAGACCCAGTACTTC
-	TRBV6-6	TRBJ2-4	TRBD1	CASNGQGNIQYF	TGTGCCAGCAACGGACAGGGGAACATTCAGTACTTC